The rows below give T cell receptor beta chains drawn from one sample of a study of blood T cell repertoires in COVID-19. Using immunoSEQ multiplex PCR, the repertoire was profiled, and TCRdb retains in-frame clones only, with some absent. Of approximately 440,000 clones listed, approximately 90% were seen once; the top ten hold 0.7%. Sequencing used PBMCs or T cells enriched from blood (not recorded which). Receptor source: a woman in her late teens or twenties who had recovered from COVID-19. Both conserved end residues are part of each CDR3. The D gene is left open where the match is weak. Rows may omit the clone size; those that give it use once, few, many or a size class.

D gene: .; V gene: TRBV3-1/TRBV3-2; clone size: .; J gene: TRBJ1-1; CDR3 DNA: TGTGCCAGCAGCCAAGGAGAGGAGGACTATTTGAACACTGAAGCTTTCTTT; CDR3 protein: CASSQGEEDYLNTEAFF
D gene: .; V gene: TRBV7-7; clone size: .; J gene: TRBJ2-1; CDR3 DNA: TGTGCCAGCAGCGAGGGGGCGGGACCCTACAATGAGCAGTTCTTC; CDR3 protein: CASSEGAGPYNEQFF
D gene: .; V gene: TRBV30; clone size: .; J gene: TRBJ1-1; CDR3 DNA: TGTGCCTATTTGGCCCTTCCGTACGCTGAAGCTTTCTTT; CDR3 protein: CAYLALPYAEAFF
D gene: TRBD1; V gene: TRBV19; clone size: .; J gene: TRBJ1-2; CDR3 DNA: TGTGCCAGCGTTATTAGGACAGGGGACCTTTCCGGCTACACCTTC; CDR3 protein: CASVIRTGDLSGYTF
D gene: TRBD2; V gene: TRBV2; clone size: .; J gene: TRBJ2-5; CDR3 DNA: TGTGCCGGTAGCGGGGGGTCGGGAGAGACCCAGTACTTC; CDR3 protein: CAGSGGSGETQYF
D gene: .; V gene: TRBV6-1; clone size: many; J gene: TRBJ1-1; CDR3 DNA: TGTGCCAGCAGTGATTTGGACAGCGGGAACACTGAAGCTTTCTTT; CDR3 protein: CASSDLDSGNTEAFF
D gene: TRBD1; V gene: TRBV30; clone size: .; J gene: TRBJ2-7; CDR3 DNA: TGTGCCGTCTCCGGGACAGGTACCTACGAGCAGTACTTC; CDR3 protein: CAVSGTGTYEQYF
D gene: TRBD2; V gene: TRBV7-3; clone size: .; J gene: TRBJ2-1; CDR3 DNA: TGTGCCAGCAGCTACGGACTAGCGTATGAGCAGTTCTTC; CDR3 protein: CASSYGLAYEQFF
D gene: .; V gene: TRBV30; clone size: .; J gene: TRBJ1-6; CDR3 DNA: TGTGCCTGGAGTGTAAATGGGGGGGCACCCCTCCACTTT; CDR3 protein: CAWSVNGGAPLHF
D gene: .; V gene: TRBV6-5; clone size: .; J gene: TRBJ1-2; CDR3 DNA: TGTGCCAGCAGCACTGGACAGACAAACTATGGCTACACCTTC; CDR3 protein: CASSTGQTNYGYTF
D gene: .; V gene: TRBV14; clone size: .; J gene: TRBJ2-3; CDR3 DNA: TGTGCCAGCAGCCAAGAAATGGCTCTAGAAGCCGATACGCAGTATTTT; CDR3 protein: CASSQEMALEADTQYF
D gene: .; V gene: TRBV6-1; clone size: .; J gene: TRBJ1-2; CDR3 DNA: TGTGCCAGCAGTGAAGAGAGGTTCTATGGCTACACCTTC; CDR3 protein: CASSEERFYGYTF
D gene: .; V gene: TRBV7-9; clone size: few; J gene: TRBJ1-1; CDR3 DNA: TGTGCCAGCAGCTTACTAGGGGACACTGAAGCTTTCTTT; CDR3 protein: CASSLLGDTEAFF
D gene: TRBD1; V gene: TRBV2; clone size: .; J gene: TRBJ2-1; CDR3 DNA: TGTGCCAGCAGTTTTGACAGGGCCTCCTACAATGAGCAGTTCTTC; CDR3 protein: CASSFDRASYNEQFF
D gene: .; V gene: TRBV6-2/TRBV6-3; clone size: once; J gene: TRBJ2-3; CDR3 DNA: TGTGCCAGCAGCCCTCGTGACCGTGGATCAGGATGGCCTGATACGCAGTATTTT; CDR3 protein: CASSPRDRGSGWPDTQYF
D gene: .; V gene: TRBV12-5; clone size: .; J gene: TRBJ2-3; CDR3 DNA: TGTGCTAGTGGTTTGGGCAGGGGTGACGGTACAGATACGCAGTATTTT; CDR3 protein: CASGLGRGDGTDTQYF
D gene: TRBD1; V gene: TRBV19; clone size: .; J gene: TRBJ2-7; CDR3 DNA: TGTGCCAGTAGGATTGACAGGGGTGGTTCCTACGAGCAGTACTTC; CDR3 protein: CASRIDRGGSYEQYF
D gene: TRBD1; V gene: TRBV10-3; clone size: .; J gene: TRBJ1-6; CDR3 DNA: TGTGCCATCAGTACAGGGGGCGCAAATAATTCACCCCTCCACTTT; CDR3 protein: CAISTGGANNSPLHF
D gene: .; V gene: TRBV4-1; clone size: .; J gene: TRBJ1-5; CDR3 DNA: TGCGCCAGCAGCCAAGATTGGGAGAGGGATGGGGCCCAGCATTTT; CDR3 protein: CASSQDWERDGAQHF
D gene: TRBD1; V gene: TRBV27; clone size: .; J gene: TRBJ1-4; CDR3 DNA: TGTGCCAGCAGTATGACAGGGCCGCTTTTCGAAAAACTGTTTTTT; CDR3 protein: CASSMTGPLFEKLFF
D gene: .; V gene: TRBV4-2; clone size: .; J gene: TRBJ2-7; CDR3 DNA: TGTGCCAGCAGCCAAGGGTCGGGTTCGTCTTACGAGCAGTACTTC; CDR3 protein: CASSQGSGSSYEQYF
D gene: .; V gene: TRBV19; clone size: few; J gene: TRBJ1-2; CDR3 DNA: TGTGCCAGTAGTATAGCAAACTCCCGGTCTGGCTACACCTTC; CDR3 protein: CASSIANSRSGYTF
D gene: TRBD1; V gene: TRBV6-5; clone size: .; J gene: TRBJ1-2; CDR3 DNA: TGTGCCAGCAAGGGACAGGGGGCGCGCGGCTACACCTTC; CDR3 protein: CASKGQGARGYTF
D gene: .; V gene: TRBV24-1; clone size: .; J gene: TRBJ2-1; CDR3 DNA: TGTGCCACCAGTGAGGGGGCGCGGAATGAGCAGTTCTTC; CDR3 protein: CATSEGARNEQFF
D gene: TRBD1; V gene: TRBV5-1; clone size: once; J gene: TRBJ2-1; CDR3 DNA: TGCGCCAGCAGTTCGCAGGGGGCGATCTACAATGAGCAGTTCTTC; CDR3 protein: CASSSQGAIYNEQFF
D gene: .; V gene: TRBV11-2; clone size: .; J gene: TRBJ2-7; CDR3 DNA: TGTGCCAGCAGGCCTGGAGGGCGGGGGCGACCCTACGAGCAGTACTTC; CDR3 protein: CASRPGGRGRPYEQYF
D gene: TRBD1; V gene: TRBV28; clone size: .; J gene: TRBJ2-6; CDR3 DNA: TGTGCCAGCAGTTTGAGGGGGCGACTGCGCTCTGGGGCCAACGTCCTGACTTTC; CDR3 protein: CASSLRGRLRSGANVLTF
D gene: .; V gene: TRBV6-5; clone size: .; J gene: TRBJ1-6; CDR3 DNA: TGTGCCAGCAGCCCGCCGGGGGGCAGTTCTGGGCCCCTCCACTTT; CDR3 protein: CASSPPGGSSGPLHF
D gene: .; V gene: TRBV5-6; clone size: .; J gene: TRBJ1-1; CDR3 DNA: TGTGCCAGCAGCCGCCGGGGGATACACACTGAAGCTTTCTTT; CDR3 protein: CASSRRGIHTEAFF
D gene: .; V gene: TRBV28; clone size: .; J gene: TRBJ1-1; CDR3 DNA: TGTGCCAGCAGCCAAAACCCGGACACTGAAGCTTTCTTT; CDR3 protein: CASSQNPDTEAFF
D gene: .; V gene: TRBV6-5; clone size: .; J gene: TRBJ1-5; CDR3 DNA: TGTGCCAGCAGTACTCTAGGACAGCCCCAGCATTTT; CDR3 protein: CASSTLGQPQHF
D gene: TRBD2; V gene: TRBV9; clone size: .; J gene: TRBJ2-1; CDR3 DNA: TGTGCCAGCAGCGTTGGGACTAGCGGTGAGCAGTTCTTC; CDR3 protein: CASSVGTSGEQFF
D gene: .; V gene: TRBV7-3; clone size: .; J gene: TRBJ2-2; CDR3 DNA: TGTGCCAGCAGCTCCTCGGTAGCCGGGGAGCTGTTTTTT; CDR3 protein: CASSSSVAGELFF